These 3 T cell receptor beta chains were sequenced from one sample in a study of blood T cell repertoires in COVID-19. TCRdb keeps only in-frame clones here, not all; method: immunoSEQ multiplex PCR. In the table there are 110,000 to 150,000 clones, about nine tenths of which are singletons. Sequenced sample: PBMCs or T cells enriched from blood (not recorded which). The source of these receptors is a man aged 45-60 years who had recovered from COVID-19.

The rearrangement joins TRBV5-5 to TRBJ1-1, with 9 bases lining up with TRBD1. The CDR3 loop spans 13 amino acids. CDR1 is SGHKS, CDR2 YYEKEE, per germline (reference sequence). V lost 7 bases, J lost 7 bases, and 8 bases stayed unmatched. The CDR3 DNA is TGTGCCAGCTGGGACAGGGTGGAGAATGAAGCTTTCTTT. This sequence encodes CASWDRVENEAFF.

The chain couples TRBV12-3 or TRBV12-4 to TRBJ1-1; D gene uncertain. Trimming took 9 bases from V and 5 from J, leaving 10 bases between them. The CDR3 has 11 amino acids. This CDR3 reads CASSRRTEAFF. The CDR3 DNA sequence: TGTGCCAGTTCCCGGAGGACTGAAGCTTTCTTT.

This clone showed up just a few times. V gene TRBV19 combines with J gene TRBJ2-5; 10 bases fit TRBD2. Germline CDR1 reads LNHDA; CDR2 reads SQIVND (reference sequence). The junction had 12 bases not matched to a gene; V was cut back by 0 bases and J by 5 bases. The CDR3 consists of 18 residues. CDR3 DNA: TGTGCCAGTAGTATAGATCGCTCGGCTAGCGGGAGTGAGGAGACCCAGTACTTC. Its protein product is CASSIDRSASGSEETQYF.